The clone carrying this T cell receptor (beta chain) was observed at least ten times. Trimming left V 6 bases short and J 5 bases short, with 7 bases between. The CDR3 consists of 11 residues. One entry per CDR3 protein, called by TCRdb with MiXCR from the 5' RACE reads. The table includes about 74,000 distinct CDR3 sequences, 4% to 6% detected once. This sample stems from a study of neurological immune-mediated disorders. Unsorted libraries were derived from 2 million PBMCs stored at -80 C. V is TRBV12-3 or TRBV12-4 and J is TRBJ1-1; D uncertain. The sample consisted of PBMCs. The clonotype comes from a man aged 18 to 35 with multiple sclerosis. Here the CDR3 reads CASREGTEAFF. In DNA form, the CDR3 reads TGTGCCAGCAGGGAAGGTACTGAAGCTTTCTTT.